This T cell receptor (beta chain) came from a study of T-cell reconstitution after alpha-beta-depleted transplantation in children (dated by TCRdb to about 2016). As for the study more broadly: T-cell immune reconstitution after TCRalphabeta/CD19-depleted allogeneic hematopoietic cell transplantation in children was quantitatively tracked in the study by means of TCR repertoire profiling.

Receptors were amplified or captured by PCR. The listed sequencing device is Illumina HiSeq 2500. To normalize quantification of the TCRbeta repertoire, the TCR libraries were built with molecular barcoding that relied on unique molecular identifiers. Through fastp at Q25 and MiXCR, TCRdb rebuilt clones from the public reads, retaining in-frame beta chains. Rows are unified per CDR3 protein, each entry keeping the most common DNA and genes. The sample table records 640,000 or so distinct CDR3 sequences; around a sixth of these occur just once. The top ten clonotypes cover approximately 1% of the sample. This clonotype has a count of ten or more. Its antigen is still unknown. Base qualities are not at hand, and no much larger clone is one base apart. The starting material was PBMCs from the stem cell graft donor, obtained from the stem cell graft. This sequence was found in a human donor who donated a stem cell graft to a child with acute myeloid leukemia.

The sequenced DNA: TGCAGCGCCCACGGCAGGGGTCCCTACGAGCAGTACTTC. This translates into CSAHGRGPYEQYF. This receptor chain uses TRBV29-1 and TRBJ2-7, and TRBD1 may be the D gene, going by 6 matching bases. Its CDR3 holds 13 amino acids, cysteine through phenylalanine. Only the CDR3 region is kept as DNA, spanning 39 bases read in frame from base 1. CDR1 and CDR2 are read off the germline V gene as SQVTM and ANQGSEA. The V and J ends are trimmed by 7 bases and 2 bases, leaving 15 bases between them.